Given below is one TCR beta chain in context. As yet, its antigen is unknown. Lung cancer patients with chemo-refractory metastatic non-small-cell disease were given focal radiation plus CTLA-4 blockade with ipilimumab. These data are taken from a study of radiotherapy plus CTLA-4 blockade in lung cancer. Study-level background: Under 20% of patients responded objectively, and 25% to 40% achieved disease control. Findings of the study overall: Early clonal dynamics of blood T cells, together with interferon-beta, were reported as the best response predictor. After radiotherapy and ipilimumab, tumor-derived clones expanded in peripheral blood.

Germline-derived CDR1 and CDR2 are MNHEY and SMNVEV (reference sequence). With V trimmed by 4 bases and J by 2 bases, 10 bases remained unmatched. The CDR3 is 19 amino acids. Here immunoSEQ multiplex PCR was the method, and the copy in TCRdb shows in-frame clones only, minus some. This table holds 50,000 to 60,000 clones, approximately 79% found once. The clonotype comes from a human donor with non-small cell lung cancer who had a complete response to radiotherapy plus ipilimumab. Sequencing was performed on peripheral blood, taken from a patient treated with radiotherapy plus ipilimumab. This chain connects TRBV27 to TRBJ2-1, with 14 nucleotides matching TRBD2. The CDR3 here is CASSSGTSGSKNPYNEQFF. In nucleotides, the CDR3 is TGTGCCAGCAGTTCAGGGACTAGCGGGAGCAAGAACCCCTACAATGAGCAGTTCTTC.